The rows below give T cell receptor beta chains drawn from one sample of a study of blood T cells in healthy people across ages. TCRdb called the 5' RACE reads again in MiXCR, with one record for every CDR3 protein. The table has 1,100,000 or so distinct CDR3 sequences, more than 35% seen once; the top ten hold about 19%. The source material was blood. These receptors all come from a woman in her sixties or seventies in good health. Each CDR3 is given with its conserved first and last residue. The D gene is left open where the match is weak. Size values are once, few and many counts, or a class for expanded clones, and some rows have none.

>15|TRBV15|NA|NA|TRBJ1-2
TGTGCCACCAGCAGAGATGTCAGCCCTAACTATGGCTACACCTTC
CATSRDVSPNYGYTF
>14|TRBV20-1|TRBD2|NA|TRBJ2-3
TGCAGTGCTAAAGGAGCGGGAGGGTCAGATACGCAGTATTTT
CSAKGAGGSDTQYF
>13|TRBV12-3/TRBV12-4|NA|NA|TRBJ1-6
TGTGCCAGCAGTTTAAACGGGAATTCACCCCCCCACTTT
CASSLNGNSPPHF
>12|TRBV12-3/TRBV12-4|NA|few|TRBJ2-1
TGTGCCAGCAGTTTAAGGCTAAATGAGCAGTTCTTC
CASSLRLNEQFF
>14|TRBV29-1|TRBD2|NA|TRBJ2-1
TGCAGCGTTGAAAGGACTAGCGGGAGGCGGGAGCAGTTCTTC
CSVERTSGRREQFF
>15|TRBV6-5|TRBD2|NA|TRBJ2-1
TGTGCCAGCAGTCCAGGGACTAGCTTGAGGGCTGAGCAGTTCTTC
CASSPGTSLRAEQFF
>15|TRBV20-1|TRBD2|NA|TRBJ2-1
TGCAGTGCTGAAGATCCGCGGGAGAGCTACAATGAGCAGTTCTTC
CSAEDPRESYNEQFF
>14|TRBV12-5|NA|NA|TRBJ2-1
TGTGCTAGCACCTTCACGGGATCTAGTTATGAGCAGTTCTTC
CASTFTGSSYEQFF
>13|TRBV15|NA|once|TRBJ2-2
TGTGCCACCAGCAGAGATCCGGACGGGAGGCTGTTTTTT
CATSRDPDGRLFF
>13|TRBV5-6|NA|once|TRBJ2-7
TGTGCCAGCGCTTTGGGAAGCTCCTACGAGCAGTACTTC
CASALGSSYEQYF
>19|TRBV4-2|TRBD2|NA|TRBJ2-7
TGTGCCAGCAGCCCGGAAGTCGGGACTAGCGGGAGGGATATAAGTGAGCAGTACTTC
CASSPEVGTSGRDISEQYF